This T cell receptor (beta chain) came from a study of identical twins. Findings and limits, study-wide: The authors drew conclusions from cross-sectional statistical analysis rather than following the same donors. Insertions ran lower in abundant cord blood beta clonotypes, though not in memory repertoires.

V was clipped by 5 bases and J by 5 bases, with 13 bases between them. Germline lookup yields CDR1 MDHEN and CDR2 SYDVKM. The CDR3 consists of 14 residues. The sample holds many counts of this clonotype. Its antigen remains unidentified. TCRdb re-called the 5' RACE reads through MiXCR, storing one row per CDR3 protein. Among about 900,000 distinct CDR3 sequences listed, 9% to 15% were seen once. These data also featured in a second study, about yellow fever vaccine responses in identical twins.

The sequenced material came from PBMCs. The chain combines TRBV28 with TRBJ1-5; maybe TRBD1 (6 bases). The source is a woman aged 18-29 years in good health. CDR3 amino acids: CASSILQGDQPQHF. DNA for the CDR3: TGTGCCAGCAGTATCCTACAGGGAGATCAGCCCCAGCATTTT.